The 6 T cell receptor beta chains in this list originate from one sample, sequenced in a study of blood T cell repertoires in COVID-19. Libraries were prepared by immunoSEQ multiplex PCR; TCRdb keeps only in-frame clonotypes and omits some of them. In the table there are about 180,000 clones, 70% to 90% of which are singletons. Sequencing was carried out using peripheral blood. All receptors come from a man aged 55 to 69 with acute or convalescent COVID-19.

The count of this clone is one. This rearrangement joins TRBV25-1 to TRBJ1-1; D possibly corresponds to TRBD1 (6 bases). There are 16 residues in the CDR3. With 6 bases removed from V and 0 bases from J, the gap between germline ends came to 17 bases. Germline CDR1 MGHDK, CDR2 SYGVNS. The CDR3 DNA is TGTGCCAGCAGCCCCGACAGGTCAGATATGAACACTGAAGCTTTCTTT. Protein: CASSPDRSDMNTEAFF.

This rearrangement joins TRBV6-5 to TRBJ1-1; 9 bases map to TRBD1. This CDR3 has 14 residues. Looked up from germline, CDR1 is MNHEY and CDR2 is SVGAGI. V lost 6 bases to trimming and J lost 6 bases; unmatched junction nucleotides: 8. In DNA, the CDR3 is TGTGCCAGCAGCGCCGGACAGGGGATGTCTGAAGCTTTCTTT. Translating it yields CASSAGQGMSEAFF.

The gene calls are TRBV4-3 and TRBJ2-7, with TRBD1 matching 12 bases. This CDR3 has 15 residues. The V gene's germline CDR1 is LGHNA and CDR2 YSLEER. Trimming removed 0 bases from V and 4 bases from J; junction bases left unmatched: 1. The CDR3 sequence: CASSQEGQGAYEQYF. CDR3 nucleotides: TGCGCCAGCAGCCAAGAGGGACAGGGGGCTTACGAGCAGTACTTC.

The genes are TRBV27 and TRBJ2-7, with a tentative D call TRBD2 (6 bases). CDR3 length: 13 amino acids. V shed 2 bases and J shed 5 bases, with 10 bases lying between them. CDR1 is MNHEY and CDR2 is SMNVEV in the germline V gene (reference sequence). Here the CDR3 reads CASSLLAGNEQYF. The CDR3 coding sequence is TGTGCCAGCAGTTTACTTGCGGGAAACGAGCAGTACTTC.

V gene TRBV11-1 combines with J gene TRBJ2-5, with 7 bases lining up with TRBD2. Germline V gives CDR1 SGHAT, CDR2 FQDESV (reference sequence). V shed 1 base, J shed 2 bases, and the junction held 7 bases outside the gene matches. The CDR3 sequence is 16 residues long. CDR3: CASSLGLGGPQETQYF. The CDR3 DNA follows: TGTGCCAGCAGCTTAGGGCTGGGAGGGCCTCAAGAGACCCAGTACTTC.

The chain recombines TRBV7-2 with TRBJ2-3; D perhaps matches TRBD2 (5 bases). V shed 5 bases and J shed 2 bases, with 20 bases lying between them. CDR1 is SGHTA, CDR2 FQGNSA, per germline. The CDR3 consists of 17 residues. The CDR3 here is CASSARSLWRVTDTQYF. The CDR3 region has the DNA TGTGCCAGCAGCGCCCGTAGCCTATGGCGGGTCACAGATACGCAGTATTTT.